The clone carrying this T cell receptor (beta chain) has only a few counts. TCRdb reanalysed the RT-PCR reads using MiXCR and keeps one entry per CDR3 protein. The sample holds some 960,000 distinct CDR3 sequences, more than 15% seen once. The sample is drawn from a study of patients and donors after allogeneic stem cell transplantation. The CDR3 sequence is 18 residues long. The V end was cut by 3 bases, the J end by 0 bases, with 18 bases between. The origin of this receptor is a human donor who was either an allogeneic HSCT recipient or a stem cell or donor lymphocyte infusion donor (not recorded which). It is not recorded whose cells these are; they may come from a transplant donor. Sequencing was done on a sample of blood, either unsorted or a sorted T cell fraction (not recorded which). This chain links TRBV12-3 or TRBV12-4 with TRBJ2-1; D is perhaps TRBD2 (6 bases). The CDR3, as DNA: TGTGCCAGCAGTTTCCCCTCGACGGCGGACTACTCCTACAATGAGCAGTTCTTC. Its translation: CASSFPSTADYSYNEQFF.